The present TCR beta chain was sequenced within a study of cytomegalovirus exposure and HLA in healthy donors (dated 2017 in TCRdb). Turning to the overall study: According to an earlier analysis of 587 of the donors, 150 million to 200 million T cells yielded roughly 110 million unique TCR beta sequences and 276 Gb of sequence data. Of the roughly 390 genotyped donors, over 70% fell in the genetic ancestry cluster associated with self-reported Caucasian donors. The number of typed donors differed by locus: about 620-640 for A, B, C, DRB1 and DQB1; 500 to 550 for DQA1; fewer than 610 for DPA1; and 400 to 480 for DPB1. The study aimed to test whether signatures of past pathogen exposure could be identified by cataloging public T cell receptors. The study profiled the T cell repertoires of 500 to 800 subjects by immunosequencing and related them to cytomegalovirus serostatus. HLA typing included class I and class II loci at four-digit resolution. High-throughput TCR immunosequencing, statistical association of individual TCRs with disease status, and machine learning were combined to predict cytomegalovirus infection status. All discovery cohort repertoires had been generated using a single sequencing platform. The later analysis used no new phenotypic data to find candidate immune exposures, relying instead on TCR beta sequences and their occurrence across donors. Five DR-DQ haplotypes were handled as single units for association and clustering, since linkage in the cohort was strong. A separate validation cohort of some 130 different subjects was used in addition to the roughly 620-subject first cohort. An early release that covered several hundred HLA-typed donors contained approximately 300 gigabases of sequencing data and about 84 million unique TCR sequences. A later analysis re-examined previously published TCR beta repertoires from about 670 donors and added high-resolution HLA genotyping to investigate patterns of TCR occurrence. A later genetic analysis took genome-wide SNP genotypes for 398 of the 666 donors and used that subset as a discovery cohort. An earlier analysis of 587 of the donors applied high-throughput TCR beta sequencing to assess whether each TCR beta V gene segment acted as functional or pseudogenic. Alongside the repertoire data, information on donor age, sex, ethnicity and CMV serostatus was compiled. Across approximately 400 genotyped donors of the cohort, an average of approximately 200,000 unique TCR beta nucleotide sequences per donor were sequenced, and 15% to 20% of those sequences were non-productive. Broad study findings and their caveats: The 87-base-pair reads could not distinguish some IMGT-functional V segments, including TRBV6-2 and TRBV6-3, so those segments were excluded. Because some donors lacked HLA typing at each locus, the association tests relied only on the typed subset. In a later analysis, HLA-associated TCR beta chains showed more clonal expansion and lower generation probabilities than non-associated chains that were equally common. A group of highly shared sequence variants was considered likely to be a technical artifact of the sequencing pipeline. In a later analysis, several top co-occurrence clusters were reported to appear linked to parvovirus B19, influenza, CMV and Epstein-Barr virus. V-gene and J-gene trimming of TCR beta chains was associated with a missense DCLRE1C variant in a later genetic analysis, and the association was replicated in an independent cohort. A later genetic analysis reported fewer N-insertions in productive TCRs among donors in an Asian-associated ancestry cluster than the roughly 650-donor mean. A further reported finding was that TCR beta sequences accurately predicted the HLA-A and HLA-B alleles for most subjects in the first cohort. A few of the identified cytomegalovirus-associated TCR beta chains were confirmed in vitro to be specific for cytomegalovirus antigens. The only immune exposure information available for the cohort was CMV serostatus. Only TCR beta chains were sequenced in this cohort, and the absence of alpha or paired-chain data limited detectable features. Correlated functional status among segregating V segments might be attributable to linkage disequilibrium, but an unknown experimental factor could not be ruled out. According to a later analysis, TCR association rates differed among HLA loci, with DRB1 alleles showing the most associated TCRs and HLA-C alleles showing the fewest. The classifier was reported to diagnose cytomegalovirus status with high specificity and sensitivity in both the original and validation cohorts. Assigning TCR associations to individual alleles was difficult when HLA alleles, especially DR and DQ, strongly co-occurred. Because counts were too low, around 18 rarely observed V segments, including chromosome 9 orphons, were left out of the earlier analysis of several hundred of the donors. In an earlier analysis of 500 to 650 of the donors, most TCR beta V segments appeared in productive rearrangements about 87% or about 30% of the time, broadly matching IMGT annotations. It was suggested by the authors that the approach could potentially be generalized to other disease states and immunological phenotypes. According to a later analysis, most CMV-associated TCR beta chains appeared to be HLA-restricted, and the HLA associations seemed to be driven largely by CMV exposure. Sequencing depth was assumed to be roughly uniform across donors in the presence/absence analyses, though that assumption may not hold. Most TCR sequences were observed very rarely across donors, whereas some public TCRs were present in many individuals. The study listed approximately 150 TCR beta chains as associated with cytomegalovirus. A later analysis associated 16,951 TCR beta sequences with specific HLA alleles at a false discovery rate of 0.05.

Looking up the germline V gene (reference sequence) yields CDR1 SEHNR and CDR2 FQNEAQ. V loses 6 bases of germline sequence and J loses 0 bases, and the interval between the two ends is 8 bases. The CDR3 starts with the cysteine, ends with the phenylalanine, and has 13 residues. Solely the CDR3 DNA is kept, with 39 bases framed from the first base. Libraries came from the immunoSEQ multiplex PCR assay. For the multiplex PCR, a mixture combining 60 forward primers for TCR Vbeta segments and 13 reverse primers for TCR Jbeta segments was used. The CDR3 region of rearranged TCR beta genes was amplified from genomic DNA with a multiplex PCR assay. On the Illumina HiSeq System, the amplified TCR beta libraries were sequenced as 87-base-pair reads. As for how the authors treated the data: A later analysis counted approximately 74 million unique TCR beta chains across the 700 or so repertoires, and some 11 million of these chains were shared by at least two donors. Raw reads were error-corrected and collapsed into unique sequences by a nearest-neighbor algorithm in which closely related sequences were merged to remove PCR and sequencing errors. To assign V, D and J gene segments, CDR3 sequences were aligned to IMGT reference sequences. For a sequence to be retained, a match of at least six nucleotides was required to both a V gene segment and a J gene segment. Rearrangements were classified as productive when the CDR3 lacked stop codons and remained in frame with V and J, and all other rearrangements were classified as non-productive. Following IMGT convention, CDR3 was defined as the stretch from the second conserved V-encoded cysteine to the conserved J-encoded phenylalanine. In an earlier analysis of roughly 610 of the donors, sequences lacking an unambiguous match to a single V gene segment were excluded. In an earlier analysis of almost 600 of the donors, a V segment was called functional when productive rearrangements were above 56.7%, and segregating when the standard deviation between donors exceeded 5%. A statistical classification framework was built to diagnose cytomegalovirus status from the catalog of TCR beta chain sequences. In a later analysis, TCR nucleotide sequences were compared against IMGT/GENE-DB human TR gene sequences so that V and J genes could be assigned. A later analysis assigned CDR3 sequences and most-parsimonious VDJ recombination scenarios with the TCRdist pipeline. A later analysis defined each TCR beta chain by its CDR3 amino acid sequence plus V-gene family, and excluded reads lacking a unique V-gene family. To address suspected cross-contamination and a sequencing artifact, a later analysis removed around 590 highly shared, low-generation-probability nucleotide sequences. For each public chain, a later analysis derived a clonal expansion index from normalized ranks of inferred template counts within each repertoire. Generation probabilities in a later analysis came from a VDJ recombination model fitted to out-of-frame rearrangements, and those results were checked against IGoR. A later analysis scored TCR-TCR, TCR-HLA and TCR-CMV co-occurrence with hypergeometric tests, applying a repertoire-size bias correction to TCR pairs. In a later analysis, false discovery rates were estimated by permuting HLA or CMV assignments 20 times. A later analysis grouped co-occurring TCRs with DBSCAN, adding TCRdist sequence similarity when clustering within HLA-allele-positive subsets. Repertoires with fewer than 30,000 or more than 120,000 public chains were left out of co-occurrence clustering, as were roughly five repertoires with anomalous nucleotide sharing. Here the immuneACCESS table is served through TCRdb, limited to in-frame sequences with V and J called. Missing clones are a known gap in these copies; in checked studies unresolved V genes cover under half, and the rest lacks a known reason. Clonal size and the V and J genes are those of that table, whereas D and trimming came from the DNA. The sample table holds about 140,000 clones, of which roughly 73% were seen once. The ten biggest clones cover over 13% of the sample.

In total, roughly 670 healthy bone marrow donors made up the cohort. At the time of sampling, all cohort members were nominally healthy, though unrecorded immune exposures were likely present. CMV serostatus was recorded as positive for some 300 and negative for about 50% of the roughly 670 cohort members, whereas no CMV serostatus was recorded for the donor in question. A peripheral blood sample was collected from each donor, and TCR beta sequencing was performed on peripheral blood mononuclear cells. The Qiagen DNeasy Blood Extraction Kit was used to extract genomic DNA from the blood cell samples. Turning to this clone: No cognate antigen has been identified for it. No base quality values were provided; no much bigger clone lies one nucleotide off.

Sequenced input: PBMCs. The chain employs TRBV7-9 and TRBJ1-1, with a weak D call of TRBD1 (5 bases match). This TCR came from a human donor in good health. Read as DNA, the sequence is TGTGCCAGCAGGGGAGGGGTGAACACTGAAGCTTTCTTT. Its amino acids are CASRGGVNTEAFF.